Shown below are 32 T cell receptor beta chains from a single sample sequenced in a study of blood T cells in healthy people across ages (dated by TCRdb to between 2014 and 2017). Library construction relied on 5' RACE. Sequencing was performed on an Illumina HiSeq 2500. The second PCR ran for about 7 to 11 cycles and used a J-beta primer mix along with a sample-barcoded 5' primer. The public reads were reanalyzed by TCRdb: fastp trimming at Q25, MiXCR alignment, in-frame beta chains only. Each CDR3 protein appears once, grouped with its most common genes and DNA. Within this sample are about 1.1 million distinct CDR3 sequences, with more than 30% of them counted one time only. The ten top clones hold roughly 14% of the sample. The sample taken for sequencing was blood. The receptor source for this set is a man between 18 and 35 years old in good health.

The V call is TRBV6-6, the J call TRBJ2-2; no reliable D call. This CDR3 region has 12 residues. CDR1 and CDR2 (germline): MNHNY, SVGAGI (reference sequence). V was pared by 3 bases and J by 6 bases, with 5 bases between. CDR3 sequence reads: CASSYRAGELFF. The CDR3 bases are TGTGCCAGCAGTTATCGCGCCGGGGAGCTGTTTTTT.

CDR3 nucleotides: TGTGCCAGCAGCCCCGGGACAGGGTCCACCTACAATGAGCAGTTCTTC. It codes for CASSPGTGSTYNEQFF. The chain uses TRBV11-1 and TRBJ2-1, with 9 bases that match TRBD1. V shed 5 bases and J 2 bases; nucleotides not matched to a gene: 7. CDR1 SGHAT and CDR2 FQDESV come from the germline V gene (reference sequence). The CDR3 is made up of 16 amino acids.

The V gene is TRBV6-2 or TRBV6-3, the J gene TRBJ2-3, with D tentatively TRBD2 (6 bases). Germline V gene data show CDR1 as MNHEY and CDR2 as SVGEGT. Trimming shortened V by 6 bases and J by 2 bases, and 6 bases separated the two germline ends. This CDR3 has 12 residues. CDR3 sequence: CASRGLTDTQYF. For the CDR3, the DNA is TGTGCCAGCAGGGGACTCACAGATACGCAGTATTTT.

In this sample, this clonotype turned up many times. The chain's CDR3 is CASSQDPPGGGYGELFF. CDR3 in DNA: TGCGCCAGCAGCCAAGACCCGCCGGGGGGAGGTTACGGGGAGCTGTTTTTT. The chain joins TRBV4-3 to TRBJ2-2, with 7 bases identical to TRBD2. The CDR3 spans 17 residues. Germline CDR1 is LGHNA and CDR2 is YSLEER. After removal of 0 bases from V and 7 bases from J, the junction contained 11 bases not matched to a gene.

V and J are TRBV4-1 and TRBJ2-5; TRBD1 might be the D (5 bases). V lost 0 bases, J lost 5 bases, and 16 bases lay in between. Germline V gene sequence: CDR1 MGHRA, CDR2 YSYEKL. The CDR3 runs to 16 residues. CDR3 nucleotides: TGCGCCAGCAGCCAAGACCCAAACAGGATGCGGGAGACCCAGTACTTC. Protein product: CASSQDPNRMRETQYF.

The V and J genes are TRBV10-3 and TRBJ1-4; perhaps TRBD1 as D (5 bases). CDR3 length: 13 amino acids. Per germline, CDR1 ENHRY and CDR2 SYGVKD. V gave up 3 bases and J gave up 7 bases, with 9 bases separating them. The chain's CDR3 is CAISDGTVEKLFF. As DNA, the CDR3 is TGTGCCATCAGTGATGGGACGGTTGAAAAACTGTTTTTT.

V gene TRBV6-4 combines with J gene TRBJ2-1; 10 nucleotides align to TRBD2. Trimming at V came to 0 bases and at J to 7 bases, leaving 3 bases not matched to a gene. CDR1 is MRHNA and CDR2 is SNTAGT in the germline V gene. This CDR3 has 15 residues. The CDR3 DNA is TGTGCCAGCAGTGACTCGCCTAGCGGGGGAAATGAGCAGTTCTTC. Protein sequence: CASSDSPSGGNEQFF.

This clonotype has ten or more counts. This chain uses TRBV27 with TRBJ2-6; D call uncertain. This CDR3 is 14 amino acids long. CDR1 and CDR2 (germline): MNHEY, SMNVEV (reference sequence). V was trimmed by 7 bases and J by 3 bases, leaving 10 bases between them. The CDR3 bases are TGTGCCAGCAACCTTTACCGTGGGGCCAACGTCCTGACTTTC. Protein sequence: CASNLYRGANVLTF.

This clonotype was detected a few times. The rearrangement uses TRBV25-1 and TRBJ1-1; D gene unclear. V was trimmed by 7 bases and J by 0 bases, leaving 6 bases between them. Germline CDR1 and CDR2: MGHDK and SYGVNS. The CDR3 is made up of 12 amino acids. The CDR3 DNA sequence: TGTGCCAGCAACTCGATGAACACTGAAGCTTTCTTT. Its translation is CASNSMNTEAFF.

V is TRBV7-2 and J is TRBJ2-5; TRBD1 or TRBD2 may be the D gene (5 bases each). Germline V CDR1 and CDR2: SGHTA, FQGNSA. The CDR3 runs 15 residues. V was clipped by 4 bases and J by 5 bases, with 17 bases between them. CDR3 residues: CASSSGTSARETQYF. The DNA for the CDR3 is TGTGCCAGCAGCTCCGGGACCTCCGCGCGGGAGACCCAGTACTTC. Drawing the rest from reference TRBV7-2 and TRBJ2-5, the complete variable domain is GAGVSQSPSNKVTEKGKDVELRCDPISGHTALYWYRQSLGQGLEFLIYFQGNSAPDKSGLPSDRFSAERTGGSVSTLTIQRTQQEDSAVYLCASSSGTSARETQYFGPGTRLLVL.

In this sample, this clonotype turned up a few times. The chain has TRBV4-3 and TRBJ2-5, with D possibly TRBD1 on 5 matching bases. The CDR3 covers 13 residues. Per germline, CDR1 LGHNA and CDR2 YSLEER. With 0 bases removed from V and 11 bases from J, the gap between germline ends came to 13 bases. The CDR3, as DNA: TGCGCCAGCAGCCAAGATGGGCAGGGTGGGCAGTACTTC. Its protein product is CASSQDGQGGQYF.

This chain links TRBV6-1 with TRBJ2-3; D not certain. The CDR3 sequence is 15 residues long. Trimming took off 0 bases at V and 1 base at J, with 8 bases between the two ends. Germline lookup yields CDR1 MNHNS and CDR2 SASEGT. The CDR3, as DNA: TGTGCCAGCAGTGAAGCGGGTCTCCGCACAGATACGCAGTATTTT. Translation: CASSEAGLRTDTQYF.

In this sample, this clonotype turned up a few times. V usage is TRBV20-1 and J usage is TRBJ2-5, with no clear D. Germline V gene sequence: CDR1 DFQATT, CDR2 SNEGSKA (reference sequence). V was trimmed by 3 bases and J by 4 bases, leaving 12 bases between them. The CDR3 is 13 residues long. The CDR3 sequence is CSASQAVVETQYF. In DNA form, the CDR3 reads TGCAGTGCTAGCCAGGCTGTGGTAGAGACCCAGTACTTC.

This clonotype was counted a few times. The V call is TRBV20-1, the J call TRBJ2-7; D is unresolved. Germline V gene lookup returns CDR1 DFQATT and CDR2 SNEGSKA (reference sequence). V was trimmed by 5 bases and J by 1 base, leaving 12 bases between them. The CDR3 is 13 residues long. The CDR3, as DNA: TGCAGTGCTGAGGACGGCCCGTCCTACGAGCAGTACTTC. Encoded protein: CSAEDGPSYEQYF.

V gene TRBV3-1 combines with J gene TRBJ2-7; D is possibly TRBD2 (6 bases). The CDR3 sequence is 15 residues long. The germline gives CDR1 LGHDT, CDR2 YNNKEL (reference sequence). V was shortened by 0 bases and J by 7 bases, with 16 bases between the two germline ends. The CDR3 protein is CASSQDASRGNEQYF. The CDR3, as DNA: TGTGCCAGCAGCCAAGATGCTTCGCGGGGAAATGAGCAGTACTTC.

This clonotype was detected only a few times. The chain is built from TRBV20-1 and TRBJ2-1; no reliable D call. CDR3 length equals 14 residues. V was pared by 6 bases and J by 3 bases, with 15 bases between. Germline V gene data show CDR1 as DFQATT and CDR2 as SNEGSKA (reference sequence). This chain's CDR3 is CSALQPQLYNEQFF. The CDR3 DNA reads TGCAGTGCCCTTCAACCTCAGCTCTACAATGAGCAGTTCTTC.

Of note for this clonotype: One base away lies a much larger clone, so this may be a sequencing read error. The chain combines TRBV7-2 with TRBJ2-3; no reliable D call. Trimming stripped 5 bases from V and 2 bases from J, with 5 bases between. Germline lookup yields CDR1 SGHTA and CDR2 FQGNSA. This CDR3 is 12 amino acids long. The CDR3 region is CASSTHTDTQYF. CDR3 bases: TGTGCCAGCAGCACCCACACAGATACGCAGTATTTT.

The chain combines TRBV10-3 with TRBJ2-1; the D gene is possibly TRBD1 (6 bases). The V gene's germline CDR1 is ENHRY and CDR2 SYGVKD. Trimming pared 6 bases from V and 0 bases from J, leaving 12 bases between. The CDR3 is 15 residues long. Written as DNA, the CDR3 is TGTGCCATCAGCAAAGAAGGGGGCTCCTACAATGAGCAGTTCTTC. The encoded protein is CAISKEGGSYNEQFF.

This clonotype was found a few times. The chain employs TRBV7-9 and TRBJ2-3, with a weak D call TRBD1 (6 bases). The CDR3 sequence is 16 residues long. From germline, CDR1 is SEHNR and CDR2 FQNEAQ (reference sequence). Trimming shortened V by 5 bases and J by 0 bases, and 15 bases separated the two germline ends. The chain's CDR3 is CASSPRTDHSTDTQYF. The CDR3 bases are TGTGCCAGCAGCCCCCGGACAGACCACAGCACAGATACGCAGTATTTT. The full variable domain, with the rest looked up from reference TRBV7-9 and TRBJ2-3, is DTGVSQNPRHKITKRGQNVTFRCDPISEHNRLYWYRQTLGQGPEFLTYFQNEAQLEKSRLLSDRFSAERPKGSFSTLEIQRTEQGDSAMYLCASSPRTDHSTDTQYFGPGTRLTVL.

As for this clonotype: Since a much larger clone is just one base distant, this may be a read error. The chain links TRBV20-1 to TRBJ2-7, with 7 bases that match TRBD2. Trimming at V came to 0 bases and at J to 7 bases, leaving 15 bases not matched to a gene. The length of the CDR3 is 16 residues. Per the germline V gene, CDR1 is DFQATT and CDR2 is SNEGSKA (reference sequence). The CDR3 is CSARDRAGVRGNEQYF. The CDR3 DNA follows: TGCAGTGCTAGAGATAGGGCGGGGGTCCGGGGAAATGAGCAGTACTTC.

The J gene is TRBJ1-2, the V gene TRBV20-1, with 9 bases identical to TRBD1. Trimming cost V 8 bases and J 2 bases; bases outside gene matches: 6. This CDR3 has 13 residues. Per the germline V gene, CDR1 is DFQATT and CDR2 is SNEGSKA (reference sequence). The DNA for the CDR3 is TGCAGTCCGACCGGGACAGGGAACTATGGCTACACCTTC. Its translation: CSPTGTGNYGYTF.

V gene TRBV5-1 combines with J gene TRBJ1-5, with TRBD1 matching 9 bases. The CDR3 runs to 15 residues. Looked up from germline, CDR1 is SGHRS and CDR2 is YFSETQ. The ends lost 4 bases at V and 3 bases at J; junction bases unmatched: 5. The CDR3 protein is CASSPGTGTNQPQHF. In DNA, the CDR3 is TGCGCCAGCAGCCCGGGGACAGGGACCAATCAGCCCCAGCATTTT. The entire variable domain, with the rest obtained from reference TRBV5-1 and TRBJ1-5, is as follows: KAGVTQTPRYLIKTRGQQVTLSCSPISGHRSVSWYQQTPGQGLQFLFEYFSETQRNKGNFPGRFSGRQFSNSRSEMNVSTLELGDSALYLCASSPGTGTNQPQHFGDGTRLSIL.

The chain couples TRBV7-3 to TRBJ1-4; 7 bases fit TRBD1. Germline V gene data show CDR1 as SGHTA and CDR2 as FQGTGA. V lost 5 bases, J lost 1 base, and 10 bases stayed unmatched. This CDR3 contains 17 residues. DNA for the CDR3: TGTGCCAGCAGCCCGCCCGGGAGGGGGCTAACTAATGAAAAACTGTTTTTT. Amino acids: CASSPPGRGLTNEKLFF. Complete variable domain (other parts from reference TRBV7-3 and TRBJ1-4): GAGVSQTPSNKVTEKGKYVELRCDPISGHTALYWYRQSLGQGPEFLIYFQGTGAADDSGLPNDRFFAVRPEGSVSTLKIQRTERGDSAVYLCASSPPGRGLTNEKLFFGSGTQLSVL.

In its sample, this clonotype was seen a few times. The chain employs TRBV20-1 and TRBJ2-3; D is possibly TRBD1 (7 bases). CDR3 length: 16 amino acids. CDR1 DFQATT and CDR2 SNEGSKA come from the germline V gene (reference sequence). The V gene lost 5 bases and the J gene lost 0 bases, with 18 bases spanning the gap. The CDR3, as DNA: TGCAGTGCTGGGGGAGGCGGGACAGCTAGCACAGATACGCAGTATTTT. This gives the protein CSAGGGGTASTDTQYF.

This clonotype was counted only a few times. The genes are TRBV27 and TRBJ1-4; tentatively, D is TRBD1 (6 bases). CDR3 length: 13 residues. Between the trimmed V and J ends, which lost 6 bases and 10 bases, there was a span of 15 bases. Per the germline V gene, CDR1 is MNHEY and CDR2 is SMNVEV (reference sequence). The CDR3 DNA follows: TGTGCCAGCAGCCCAATACAGGGAGGAAAACTGTTTTTT. Protein sequence: CASSPIQGGKLFF. Based on the CDR3 plus reference TRBV27 and TRBJ1-4, the full variable domain is EAQVTQNPRYLITVTGKKLTVTCSQNMNHEYMSWYRQDPGLGLRQIYYSMNVEVTDKGDVPEGYKVSRKEKRNFPLILESPSPNQTSLYFCASSPIQGGKLFFGSGTQLSVL.

This clonotype turned up a few times. This sequence joins TRBV10-3 and TRBJ2-1, with 9 bases aligning to TRBD2. The J segment lost 8 bases and the V segment lost 4 bases, leaving 6 bases of the junction unmatched. The CDR3 has 14 residues. Germline V gene sequence: CDR1 ENHRY, CDR2 SYGVKD. The CDR3: CAISAAGTSYEQFF. CDR3 coding DNA: TGTGCCATCAGTGCGGCAGGGACTAGCTATGAGCAGTTCTTC.

This clonotype was found once. The V gene is TRBV9, the J gene TRBJ2-5; 9 bases are a match to TRBD2. Trimming removed 3 bases from V and 5 bases from J; junction bases left unmatched: 5. This CDR3 spans 14 amino acids. Per germline, CDR1 SGDLS and CDR2 YYNGEE. In nucleotides, the CDR3 is TGTGCCAGCAGCGCCGGGACTAGCTCGGAGACCCAGTACTTC. This gives the protein CASSAGTSSETQYF. Full variable domain (outside the CDR3, taken from reference TRBV9 and TRBJ2-5): DSGVTQTPKHLITATGQRVTLRCSPRSGDLSVYWYQQSLDQGLQFLIQYYNGEERAKGNILERFSAQQFPDLHSELNLSSLELGDSALYFCASSAGTSSETQYFGPGTRLLVL.

This clonotype has a handful of counts. The CDR3 is CASSLHRVEAFF. The CDR3 DNA is TGTGCCAGCAGTCTTCACAGGGTCGAAGCTTTCTTT. This chain links TRBV7-2 with TRBJ1-1, with D possibly TRBD1 on 6 matching bases. The CDR3 covers 12 residues. Germline V gene lookup returns CDR1 SGHTA and CDR2 FQGNSA. V dropped 6 bases and J dropped 8 bases, with 13 bases sitting between them.

This clonotype appeared a few times. The gene calls are TRBV29-1 and TRBJ2-7; D unresolved. V dropped 4 bases and J dropped 7 bases, with 11 bases sitting between them. Looked up from germline, CDR1 is SQVTM and CDR2 is ANQGSEA. The CDR3 totals 11 residues. The CDR3 region has the DNA TGCAGCGTTGCGGTTGGAGCGGAGCAGTACTTC. Protein product: CSVAVGAEQYF.

This clonotype was detected only a few times. The genes are TRBV9 and TRBJ1-2; 7 positions match TRBD1. There are 15 residues in the CDR3. Looked up from germline, CDR1 is SGDLS and CDR2 is YYNGEE. Germline trimming cut 2 bases from V and 1 base from J; bases unmatched to any gene: 5. CDR3 DNA: TGTGCCAGCAGCGTTTCCAGACAGGGTAACTATGGCTACACCTTC. It codes for CASSVSRQGNYGYTF. Variable domain in full (rest from reference TRBV9 and TRBJ1-2): DSGVTQTPKHLITATGQRVTLRCSPRSGDLSVYWYQQSLDQGLQFLIQYYNGEERAKGNILERFSAQQFPDLHSELNLSSLELGDSALYFCASSVSRQGNYGYTFGSGTRLTVV.

Only a few counts were recorded for this clonotype. This chain joins TRBV6-2 or TRBV6-3 and TRBJ2-5; D gene ambiguous. The DNA end is more similar to TRBJ2-7, so the J call may be wrong. Germline values: CDR1 MNHEY, CDR2 SVGEGT. The CDR3 contains 11 residues. DNA for the CDR3: TGTGCCAGCAGTGCCCGAGACGAGCAGTACTTC. It translates to CASSARDEQYF.

This clonotype was counted a few times. The rearrangement uses TRBV6-2 or TRBV6-3 and TRBJ2-2; D unclear. This CDR3 is built from 13 residues. CDR1 and CDR2 from the germline V gene are MNHEY and SVGEGT. The V end was cut by 5 bases, the J end by 0 bases, with 4 bases between. CDR3 bases: TGTGCCAGCAGTGACCCGAACACCGGGGAGCTGTTTTTT. The encoded protein is CASSDPNTGELFF.